These T cell receptor beta chains were read from a single sample in a study of T cell responses to AZD1222 COVID-19 vaccine. Repertoires were generated with immunoSEQ multiplex PCR, while TCRdb's copy carries only in-frame clones and drops some. The sample shows about 180,000 clones, 90% of them seen only once. The input for sequencing was peripheral blood, taken on day 0 of AZD1222 vaccination. Source of these receptors: an adult in good health. CDR3s include the opening cysteine and the closing phenylalanine or tryptophan. A D gene is named only where the DNA matches it firmly. Some rows mark clone size as missing; the rest say once, few, many or name a class of expanded clone.

size: -; J: TRBJ1-4; V: TRBV15; D: -; CDR3: CATSVQLATNEKLFF; DNA: TGTGCCACCAGTGTCCAGTTGGCAACTAATGAAAAACTGTTTTTT
size: -; J: TRBJ1-1; V: TRBV6-2/TRBV6-3; D: -; CDR3: CASSAGEDLNTEAFF; DNA: TGTGCCAGCAGTGCAGGAGAGGACCTGAACACTGAAGCTTTCTTT
size: -; J: TRBJ1-1; V: TRBV1; D: -; CDR3: CTSSPTTGWNPEAFF; DNA: TGCACCAGCAGCCCCACGACAGGGTGGAACCCTGAAGCTTTCTTT
size: -; J: TRBJ1-1; V: TRBV6-6; D: -; CDR3: CASSLGGGGSAVHTEAFF; DNA: TGTGCCAGCAGTCTAGGGGGGGGAGGCTCGGCGGTTCATACTGAAGCTTTCTTT
size: medium-sized; J: TRBJ1-4; V: TRBV15; D: -; CDR3: CATSRDFGAGNEKLFF; DNA: TGTGCCACCAGCAGAGATTTTGGGGCCGGGAATGAAAAACTGTTTTTT
size: -; J: TRBJ1-1; V: TRBV10-2; D: TRBD1; CDR3: CASSGQGAQSEAFF; DNA: TGCGCCAGCAGCGGACAGGGGGCACAGTCGGAAGCTTTCTTT
size: -; J: TRBJ1-2; V: TRBV5-6; D: -; CDR3: CASSGGRGVYGHTF; DNA: TGTGCCAGCAGCGGGGGACGGGGCGTCTATGGCCACACCTTC
size: -; J: TRBJ1-1; V: TRBV30; D: TRBD1; CDR3: CAWSEWNRGLTEAFF; DNA: TGTGCCTGGAGTGAGTGGAACAGGGGATTAACTGAAGCTTTCTTT
size: -; J: TRBJ1-1; V: TRBV4-3; D: -; CDR3: CASSQETTGNTEAFF; DNA: TGCGCCAGCAGCCAGGAAACCACAGGGAACACTGAAGCTTTCTTT
size: -; J: TRBJ2-2; V: TRBV19; D: -; CDR3: CASSSLSTNTGELFF; DNA: TGTGCCAGTAGTTCACTTAGCACGAACACCGGGGAGCTGTTTTTT
size: -; J: TRBJ1-5; V: TRBV7-2; D: -; CDR3: CASSSFSSNQPQHF; DNA: TGTGCCAGCAGCTCATTTTCGAGCAATCAGCCCCAGCATTTT
size: -; J: TRBJ2-5; V: TRBV5-1; D: -; CDR3: CASSLSGDSETQYF; DNA: TGCGCCAGCAGCTTGTCGGGGGATTCTGAGACCCAGTACTTC
size: once; J: TRBJ2-4; V: TRBV7-2; D: TRBD1; CDR3: CASSLGQGAKNIQYF; DNA: TGTGCCAGCAGCTTAGGACAGGGGGCCAAAAACATTCAGTACTTC
size: -; J: TRBJ1-5; V: TRBV6-5; D: -; CDR3: CASMQGNQPQHF; DNA: TGTGCCAGCATGCAGGGCAATCAGCCCCAGCATTTT
size: -; J: TRBJ1-4; V: TRBV7-2; D: -; CDR3: CASSLTALPGEKLFF; DNA: TGTGCCAGCAGCTTGACAGCGCTCCCTGGAGAAAAACTGTTTTTT
size: -; J: TRBJ2-1; V: TRBV18; D: TRBD1; CDR3: CASSPGQGYNEQFF; DNA: TGTGCCAGCTCACCGGGACAGGGTTACAATGAGCAGTTCTTC
size: -; J: TRBJ2-5; V: TRBV4-3; D: -; CDR3: CASSQSLSAGTQETQYF; DNA: TGCGCCAGCAGCCAATCTCTTTCCGCGGGGACCCAAGAGACCCAGTACTTC
size: -; J: TRBJ1-4; V: TRBV7-9; D: -; CDR3: CASSSLGTNEKLFF; DNA: TGTGCCAGCAGCTCGCTGGGCACTAATGAAAAACTGTTTTTT
size: -; J: TRBJ2-5; V: TRBV11-1; D: TRBD1; CDR3: CASSLNRGLRETQYF; DNA: TGTGCCAGCAGCTTAAACAGGGGATTGAGAGAGACCCAGTACTTC
size: -; J: TRBJ1-6; V: TRBV13; D: -; CDR3: CASSRTADAPLHF; DNA: TGTGCCAGCAGCCGGACCGCCGATGCGCCCCTCCACTTT
size: -; J: TRBJ1-4; V: TRBV19; D: -; CDR3: CASSIEAATNEKLFF; DNA: TGTGCCAGTAGTATAGAGGCAGCAACTAATGAAAAACTGTTTTTT
size: few; J: TRBJ1-2; V: TRBV30; D: -; CDR3: CAWNTGGYNYGYTF; DNA: TGTGCCTGGAACACAGGCGGATATAACTATGGCTACACCTTC
size: -; J: TRBJ1-3; V: TRBV2; D: TRBD1; CDR3: CASSGTGNSGNTIYF; DNA: TGTGCCAGCAGTGGGACAGGGAACTCTGGAAACACCATATATTTT
size: once; J: TRBJ1-5; V: TRBV11-2; D: -; CDR3: CASSLGPYQPQHF; DNA: TGTGCCAGCAGCTTAGGTCCGTATCAGCCCCAGCATTTT
size: -; J: TRBJ2-6; V: TRBV7-2; D: TRBD1; CDR3: CASSLPTGSGANVLTF; DNA: TGTGCCAGCAGCCTACCGACAGGGTCTGGGGCCAACGTCCTGACTTTC
size: -; J: TRBJ1-5; V: TRBV28; D: -; CDR3: CASSGKQGPQHF; DNA: TGTGCCAGCAGTGGGAAACAGGGGCCCCAGCATTTT
size: -; J: TRBJ1-5; V: TRBV28; D: TRBD1; CDR3: CASSLGGQGDQPQHF; DNA: TGTGCCAGCAGCCTAGGGGGACAGGGCGACCAGCCCCAGCATTTT
size: -; J: TRBJ2-7; V: TRBV2; D: -; CDR3: CASTRENGYEQYF; DNA: TGTGCCAGCACCCGGGAAAATGGTTACGAGCAGTACTTC
size: -; J: TRBJ1-2; V: TRBV10-3; D: -; CDR3: CAISGLGGSRNYGYTF; DNA: TGTGCCATCAGTGGGTTAGGAGGATCGCGAAACTATGGCTACACCTTC
size: -; J: TRBJ2-1; V: TRBV5-1; D: -; CDR3: CASSQDRRSYNEQFF; DNA: TGCGCCAGCAGCCAGGACAGACGCTCCTACAATGAGCAGTTCTTC
size: -; J: TRBJ1-4; V: TRBV9; D: -; CDR3: CASSGSGTNEKLFF; DNA: TGTGCCAGCAGCGGAAGTGGAACTAATGAAAAACTGTTTTTT
size: -; J: TRBJ1-2; V: TRBV6-5; D: -; CDR3: CASRWGPQAGYTF; DNA: TGTGCCAGCAGGTGGGGGCCCCAGGCTGGCTACACCTTC
size: -; J: TRBJ1-1; V: TRBV6-2/TRBV6-3; D: -; CDR3: CASSVMNTEAFF; DNA: TGTGCCAGCAGCGTAATGAACACTGAAGCTTTCTTT
size: -; J: TRBJ2-5; V: TRBV11-2; D: -; CDR3: CASSPGETQYF; DNA: TGTGCCAGCAGCCCGGGAGAGACCCAGTACTTC
size: -; J: TRBJ2-5; V: TRBV5-1; D: TRBD1; CDR3: CASALWTGQETQYF; DNA: TGCGCCAGCGCCCTATGGACAGGCCAAGAGACCCAGTACTTC
size: -; J: TRBJ2-3; V: TRBV7-9; D: -; CDR3: CASSSPQIGEYF; DNA: TGTGCCAGCAGCTCCCCCCAGATCGGGGAGTATTTT
size: once; J: TRBJ1-5; V: TRBV20-1; D: -; CDR3: CSARGDDLQHF; DNA: TGCAGTGCTAGGGGGGACGATCTACAACATTTT
size: -; J: TRBJ2-2; V: TRBV27; D: -; CDR3: CASSARGRTGELFF; DNA: TGTGCCAGCAGTGCTCGGGGCCGCACCGGGGAGCTGTTTTTT
size: -; J: TRBJ2-1; V: TRBV18; D: TRBD2; CDR3: CASSPSLSGGPYNEQFF; DNA: TGTGCCAGCTCACCGTCCCTGAGCGGGGGCCCGTACAATGAGCAGTTCTTC
size: -; J: TRBJ1-2; V: TRBV5-8; D: TRBD1; CDR3: CASGTGGQNYGYTF; DNA: TGTGCCAGCGGCACAGGGGGACAGAACTATGGCTACACCTTC
size: -; J: TRBJ1-5; V: TRBV6-5; D: TRBD1; CDR3: CASNRDRGVQPQHF; DNA: TGTGCCAGCAATAGGGACAGGGGGGTTCAGCCCCAGCATTTT
size: -; J: TRBJ1-5; V: TRBV6-5; D: TRBD1; CDR3: CASNNRGYNQPQHF; DNA: TGTGCCAGCAACAACAGGGGGTATAATCAGCCCCAGCATTTT
size: once; J: TRBJ1-2; V: TRBV28; D: -; CDR3: CASSLEEGGYTF; DNA: TGTGCCAGCAGCCTAGAGGAGGGTGGCTACACCTTC
size: -; J: TRBJ2-7; V: TRBV12-3/TRBV12-4; D: TRBD1; CDR3: CASSRGQGYEQYF; DNA: TGTGCCAGCAGTCGGGGACAGGGCTACGAGCAGTACTTC
size: -; J: TRBJ1-3; V: TRBV11-2; D: -; CDR3: CASSLDLSSGNTIYF; DNA: TGTGCCAGCAGCTTAGACCTCAGTTCTGGAAACACCATATATTTT
size: -; J: TRBJ1-2; V: TRBV5-4; D: TRBD1; CDR3: CASSPGTGDGYTF; DNA: TGTGCCAGCAGCCCCGGGACAGGGGATGGCTACACCTTC
size: -; J: TRBJ2-1; V: TRBV9; D: TRBD1; CDR3: CASSPEGGRYNEQFF; DNA: TGTGCCAGCAGCCCTGAAGGGGGCCGGTACAATGAGCAGTTCTTC
size: -; J: TRBJ2-3; V: TRBV6-5; D: -; CDR3: CASSRVGGPQDTQYF; DNA: TGTGCCAGCAGTCGGGTGGGTGGCCCACAAGATACGCAGTATTTT
size: -; J: TRBJ1-5; V: TRBV28; D: -; CDR3: CASREGVQPQHF; DNA: TGTGCCAGCAGGGAGGGAGTTCAGCCCCAGCATTTT
size: few; J: TRBJ2-1; V: TRBV3-1/TRBV3-2; D: TRBD2; CDR3: CASSYGLAGSNEQFF; DNA: TGTGCCAGCAGCTACGGACTAGCGGGTTCTAATGAGCAGTTCTTC
size: -; J: TRBJ2-1; V: TRBV5-1; D: TRBD1; CDR3: CASSLGQGERNEQFF; DNA: TGCGCCAGCAGCTTAGGTCAGGGGGAGAGGAATGAGCAGTTCTTC
size: -; J: TRBJ2-7; V: TRBV6-2/TRBV6-3; D: -; CDR3: CASSYGQLDEQYF; DNA: TGTGCCAGCAGTTACGGTCAGTTGGACGAGCAGTACTTC
size: -; J: TRBJ1-2; V: TRBV11-2; D: TRBD1; CDR3: CASSLTGADYGYTF; DNA: TGTGCCAGCAGCCTTACAGGGGCGGACTATGGCTACACCTTC